These T cell receptor beta chains were read from a single sample in a study of blood T cell repertoires in COVID-19. Clones were read by immunoSEQ multiplex PCR, and TCRdb kept only the in-frame ones, dropping some. This sample carries more than 150,000 clones, approximately 90% of them seen once, and the ten largest clones take 2.1%. Sample: peripheral blood. These receptors were collected from a man in his 70s with active or convalescent COVID-19. Both conserved end residues are part of each CDR3. D genes are given only for firm matches. The size entry is marked missing in some rows and otherwise reads once, few, many or a size class.

TRBV4-3	-	-	TRBJ2-7	TGCGCCAGCAGCCAAGTCCCGGGAGACGAGCAGTACTTC	CASSQVPGDEQYF
TRBV24-1	-	-	TRBJ2-2	TGTGCCACCAGGCGAGCGGCGAACACCGGGGAGCTGTTTTTT	CATRRAANTGELFF
TRBV19	TRBD2	-	TRBJ2-3	TGTGCCAGTGCTAGCGGGGGCGGGGCAGATACGCAGTATTTT	CASASGGGADTQYF
TRBV24-1	-	-	TRBJ1-5	TGTGCCACCAGTCGCCAGGGCAATCAGCCCCAGCATTTT	CATSRQGNQPQHF
TRBV7-9	-	-	TRBJ1-6	TGTGCCAGCAGCTCGACTACGACCAATTCACCCCTCCACTTT	CASSSTTTNSPLHF
TRBV6-6	-	-	TRBJ1-3	TGTGCCAGCAGTTACTCGGGGGGAGCGGCCGGAAACACCATATATTTT	CASSYSGGAAGNTIYF
TRBV29-1	-	-	TRBJ2-7	TGCAGCGGCCGGACAGCCAACTCCTACGAGCAGTACTTC	CSGRTANSYEQYF
TRBV7-2	TRBD1	-	TRBJ2-7	TGTGCCAGCAGCTCCCGGACAGGGCAGGTCGAGCAGTACTTC	CASSSRTGQVEQYF
TRBV18	TRBD1	once	TRBJ2-7	TGTGCCAGCTCAAGCGACAGGGAGAGATACGAGCAGTACTTC	CASSSDRERYEQYF
TRBV9	TRBD2	-	TRBJ2-3	TGTGCCAGCAGCTTGGGACTAGCGGGGACCCCGCCCACAGATACGCAGTATTTT	CASSLGLAGTPPTDTQYF
TRBV15	-	-	TRBJ2-1	TGTGCCACCAGCGGATCTACCGGGACTTCGTACAATGAGCAGTTCTTC	CATSGSTGTSYNEQFF
TRBV28	TRBD1	many	TRBJ1-3	TGTGCCAGCAGCCCCCGGACAGGGGAGGCTGGAAACACCATATATTTT	CASSPRTGEAGNTIYF
TRBV6-1	TRBD1	few	TRBJ2-7	TGTGCCAGCAGTGAATGGGGGACAGCTAAAATCTCCTACGAGCAGTACTTC	CASSEWGTAKISYEQYF
TRBV18	TRBD2	-	TRBJ2-1	TGTGCCAGCTCACTAGCGGGTTACCGCAGCTCCTACAATGAGCAGTTCTTC	CASSLAGYRSSYNEQFF
TRBV5-1	-	-	TRBJ1-4	TGCGCCAGCAGCTTGGATTCCCCCTCTCCGGGGGAAAAACTGTTTTTT	CASSLDSPSPGEKLFF
TRBV5-4	TRBD1	-	TRBJ2-7	TGTGCCAGCAGCTCTGAACCGGGACAGGGAGGCGAGCAGTACTTC	CASSSEPGQGGEQYF
TRBV18	TRBD2	-	TRBJ2-5	TGTGCCAGCTCACGAGGACTAGCGGGAGAACAAGAGACCCAGTACTTC	CASSRGLAGEQETQYF
TRBV11-2	TRBD1	-	TRBJ1-1	TGTGCCAGCAGCCCCCAGACAGGGTCCACTGAAGCTTTCTTT	CASSPQTGSTEAFF
TRBV7-2	-	once	TRBJ2-2	TGTGCCAGCAGCTTATCAGGGGCAGCCGGGGAGCTGTTTTTT	CASSLSGAAGELFF
TRBV18	-	-	TRBJ2-7	TGTGCCAGCTCTCCGGTTGAGGGCTCTCTCCACGAGCAGTACTTC	CASSPVEGSLHEQYF
TRBV19	-	once	TRBJ2-7	TGTGCCAGTCGCCAGGGCTACGAGCAGTACTTC	CASRQGYEQYF
TRBV11-2	-	-	TRBJ2-7	TGTGCCAGCAGCTTAGATCGTCGCGCTTCCTACGAGCAGTACTTC	CASSLDRRASYEQYF
TRBV27	TRBD1	once	TRBJ1-4	TGTGCCAGCAGCCTATACAGGGGGCGGGGTGAAAAACTGTTTTTT	CASSLYRGRGEKLFF
TRBV7-2	TRBD2	-	TRBJ2-5	TGTGCCAGCAGCTTTGGGTCTAGCGGGGAAGAGACCCAGTACTTC	CASSFGSSGEETQYF
TRBV2	-	-	TRBJ1-4	TGTGCCAGCAGTGATATTAGAGGTGAAAAACTGTTTTTT	CASSDIRGEKLFF
TRBV4-2	TRBD2	once	TRBJ2-7	TGTGCCAGCAGCCAAAGTAGCGGGACCTACGAGCAGTACTTC	CASSQSSGTYEQYF
TRBV19	-	-	TRBJ1-2	TGTGCCAGTAGTGCCCAGCCGGGATCTCGTATAACCGGCTACACCTTC	CASSAQPGSRITGYTF
TRBV5-1	TRBD1	-	TRBJ2-3	TGCGCCAGCAGCTTCGGATTGACAGGGGGCGCAAGCACAGATACGCAGTATTTT	CASSFGLTGGASTDTQYF
TRBV13	TRBD1	-	TRBJ1-1	TGTGCCAGCAGCAATCGGGACAGGGTGGCCGCTCGTAAAGCTTTCTTT	CASSNRDRVAARKAFF
TRBV5-1	TRBD1	once	TRBJ1-1	TGCGCCAGCAGCGCCCTACAGGGGACGAACACTGAAGCTTTCTTT	CASSALQGTNTEAFF
TRBV4-1	-	once	TRBJ1-1	TGCGCCAGCAGCCAAGGTCCGACAGGGAACACTGAAGCTTTCTTT	CASSQGPTGNTEAFF
TRBV12-3/TRBV12-4	-	-	TRBJ1-5	TGTGCCAGCAGCGGGACTAAGAATCAGCCCCAGCATTTT	CASSGTKNQPQHF
TRBV29-1	-	-	TRBJ1-2	TGCAGCGCTGGGGAGGGGTATGGCTACACCTTC	CSAGEGYGYTF
TRBV28	TRBD1	-	TRBJ1-4	TGTGCCAGCAGCTGGACAGGGCTAAATGAAAAACTGTTTTTT	CASSWTGLNEKLFF
TRBV2	-	-	TRBJ2-2	TGTGCCAGCGGAAGGTACCACAGTTTCACCGGGGAGCTGTTTTTT	CASGRYHSFTGELFF
TRBV30	-	-	TRBJ2-2	TGTGCCTGGCACCTTCTGGGCTCCACCGGGGAGCTGTTTTTT	CAWHLLGSTGELFF
TRBV3-1/TRBV3-2	TRBD1	-	TRBJ2-7	TGTGCCAGCAGCCAAGCGGGACAGGGGGCCTACGAGCAGTACTTC	CASSQAGQGAYEQYF
TRBV6-5	-	-	TRBJ1-5	TGTGCCAGCAGTTCCCGACAGGACTCGAATCAGCCCCAGCATTTT	CASSSRQDSNQPQHF
TRBV5-4	TRBD2	-	TRBJ2-7	TGTGCCAGCAGCTTGACCCGGGGGGAGGGCCACGAGCAGTACTTC	CASSLTRGEGHEQYF
TRBV18	TRBD1	once	TRBJ2-7	TGTGCCAGCTCACCACCGCTAGGACAGGGGTCCTACGAGCAGTACTTC	CASSPPLGQGSYEQYF
TRBV29-1	-	-	TRBJ2-1	-	CSVEGFFGQSYNEQFF
TRBV19	TRBD2	-	TRBJ2-3	TGTGCCAGTAGTATCCCCGGGCTAGCGGGAGACACAGATACGCAGTATTTT	CASSIPGLAGDTDTQYF
TRBV7-9	-	-	TRBJ1-1	TGTGCCAGCAGCTCCACGGCAGGGACTGAAGCTTTCTTT	CASSSTAGTEAFF
TRBV28	TRBD2	-	TRBJ2-1	TGTGCCAGCAGTTTAGGGGGGACTAGCCTCTACAATGAGCAGTTCTTC	CASSLGGTSLYNEQFF
TRBV27	-	-	TRBJ2-3	TGTGCCAGCAAAAAAGGGGCGGATACGCAGTATTTT	CASKKGADTQYF
TRBV7-7	TRBD2	-	TRBJ2-5	TGTGCCAGCAGCTTAGTGGGTCTAGCGGGAGGAGAGACCCAGTACTTC	CASSLVGLAGGETQYF
TRBV9	TRBD1	-	TRBJ1-4	TGTGCCAGCAGCCCTAGGACAGGGCTCTCTACTAATGAAAAACTGTTTTTT	CASSPRTGLSTNEKLFF
TRBV30	TRBD2	once	TRBJ2-3	TGTGCCTGGAGACGGAGCGGGGGTCCGTCCACAGATACGCAGTATTTT	CAWRRSGGPSTDTQYF
TRBV10-3	TRBD1	-	TRBJ2-2	TGTGCCATCGGGGACAGGAACACCGGGGAGCTGTTTTTT	CAIGDRNTGELFF
TRBV29-1	TRBD2	-	TRBJ2-7	TGCAGCGTTGAAGCCCGGACTAGCGGGAGTAACCAGTACTTC	CSVEARTSGSNQYF
TRBV9	TRBD1	-	TRBJ2-7	TGTGCCAGCAGCGTAGAGCCCCTGGCAGGGGGCTCCTACGAGCAGTACTTC	CASSVEPLAGGSYEQYF